The next 20 T cell receptor beta chains were all read from a single sample in a study of breast tumors, draining lymph nodes, adjacent tissues. MiXCR, run by TCRdb on the multiplex PCR reads, gives a single entry per CDR3 protein. Here the sample spans around 66,000 distinct CDR3 sequences, around 43% being singletons. Sequencing was performed on breast tumor tissue. These receptor sequences come from a female donor with breast cancer. Some clones in this sample may be carry-over from other donors' samples.

This clonotype was counted at least ten times. The chain carries TRBV19 and TRBJ1-5; 9 positions match TRBD1. In germline, CDR1 is LNHDA, CDR2 SQIVND (reference sequence). The CDR3 totals 15 residues. J lost 6 bases, V lost 7 bases, and 10 bases had no gene match. CDR3 protein: CASKELTGGGQPQHF. Here the CDR3 DNA reads TGTGCCAGTAAGGAACTTACAGGGGGCGGTCAGCCCCAGCATTTT.

This clonotype was seen ten or more times. V is TRBV7-9 and J is TRBJ2-7; TRBD1 is a possible D gene (5 bases). The CDR3 contains 14 residues. Trimming cost V 1 base and J 4 bases, with 11 bases left between them. Germline values: CDR1 SEHNR, CDR2 FQNEAQ (reference sequence). The CDR3 region is CASSLGQIKYEQYF. CDR3 nucleotide sequence: TGTGCCAGCAGCTTAGGACAGATCAAATACGAGCAGTACTTC.

Concerning this clonotype itself: It may be a read error: a sequence one base away is much more abundant. V gene TRBV6-4 combines with J gene TRBJ2-7; 13 positions match TRBD2. CDR3 size: 15 residues. Trimming took 5 bases from V and 5 from J; bases not matched to a gene: 6. The V gene's germline CDR1 is MRHNA and CDR2 SNTAGT. Here the CDR3 DNA reads TGTGCCAGCAGTCGCGGGACTAGCGGGGTCCACGAGCAGTACTTC. This encodes CASSRGTSGVHEQYF.

The table lists this clonotype with a few counts. The chain carries TRBV9 and TRBJ1-2; tentative D call: TRBD1 (6 bases). V lost 3 bases to trimming and J lost 6 bases, with 21 bases between them. This CDR3 has 16 amino acids. The germline V gene encodes CDR1 SGDLS and CDR2 YYNGEE. CDR3 residues: CASSESTGENRDGYTF. CDR3 DNA sequence: TGTGCCAGCAGCGAGTCCACGGGGGAAAACAGGGATGGCTACACCTTC.

This clonotype was seen at least ten times. This chain links TRBV7-9 with TRBJ1-3; 7 bases align to TRBD1. The J segment lost 1 base and the V segment lost 1 base, leaving 4 bases of the junction unmatched. From germline, CDR1 is SEHNR and CDR2 FQNEAQ (reference sequence). CDR3 length equals 16 residues. For the CDR3, the DNA is TGTGCCAGCAGCTTAGGGGGGACAGCTTCTGGAAACACCATATATTTT. The encoded protein is CASSLGGTASGNTIYF.

This clonotype was seen a single time. A read error may explain this, as a much larger clone is one base away. V usage is TRBV6-2 or TRBV6-3 and J usage is TRBJ1-2; 7 nucleotides agree with TRBD1. The CDR3 covers 13 residues. Germline values: CDR1 MNHEY, CDR2 SVGEGT. In DNA, the CDR3 is TGTGCCAGCAGCAGGGGGGATAACTATGGCTACGCCTTC. The encoded protein is CASSRGDNYGYAF.

This clonotype was detected many times. The chain combines TRBV15 with TRBJ2-7, with 8 bases that match TRBD1. Germline CDR1 and CDR2: LNHNV and YYDKDF (reference sequence). This CDR3 is 14 amino acids long. The ends lost 5 bases at V and 4 bases at J; junction bases unmatched: 7. CDR3 sequence (DNA): TGTGCCACCAGCGGACAGGGAGAGGGGTACGAGCAGTACTTC. Its translation: CATSGQGEGYEQYF.

This clonotype was seen only once. V is TRBV5-5 and J is TRBJ2-3, with 9 bases identical to TRBD1. The CDR3 totals 16 residues. The V and J ends lost 4 bases and 4 bases, in that order; junction bases with no gene match: 10. The V gene's germline CDR1 is SGHKS and CDR2 YYEKEE (reference sequence). CDR3 amino acids: CASSEQRTGAPDTQYF. CDR3 nucleotide sequence: TGTGCCAGCAGCGAACAACGGACAGGGGCGCCAGATACGCAGTATTTT.

This clonotype has ten or more counts. The chain couples TRBV7-8 to TRBJ2-7; 14 bases are a match to TRBD2. V dropped 4 bases and J dropped 3; count of bases not matched to a gene: 5. The CDR3 totals 16 residues. Germline CDR1 and CDR2: SGHVS and FQNEAQ. The CDR3 region is CASSSGLAGAYYEQYF. CDR3 DNA sequence: TGTGCCAGCAGCTCGGGACTAGCGGGAGCGTACTACGAGCAGTACTTC.

This clonotype was detected ten times or more. The CDR3 is CASSPQGGSSYNEQFF. CDR3 DNA sequence: TGTGCCAGCAGCCCCCAAGGGGGAAGCTCCTACAATGAGCAGTTCTTC. This chain links TRBV7-9 with TRBJ2-1, with a possible D match to TRBD1 (6 bases). Trimming left V 5 bases short and J 0 bases short, with 14 bases between. The V gene's germline CDR1 is SEHNR and CDR2 FQNEAQ (reference sequence). The CDR3 length is 16 residues. The full variable domain, with the rest looked up from reference TRBV7-9 and TRBJ2-1, is DTGVSQNPRHKITKRGQNVTFRCDPISEHNRLYWYRQTLGQGPEFLTYFQNEAQLEKSRLLSDRFSAERPKGSFSTLEIQRTEQGDSAMYLCASSPQGGSSYNEQFFGPGTRLTVL.

The J gene is TRBJ2-3, the V gene TRBV7-2; 12 bases are shared with TRBD2. Germline trimming cut 1 base from V and 4 bases from J; bases unmatched to any gene: 3. Germline V gene lookup returns CDR1 SGHTA and CDR2 FQGNSA. This CDR3 has 16 amino acids. CDR3: CASSLVTSGGSDTQYF. The CDR3 bases are TGTGCCAGCAGCTTAGTCACTAGCGGGGGGTCAGATACGCAGTATTTT.

The chain links TRBV7-2 to TRBJ2-1, with D perhaps TRBD1 (5 bases). The CDR3 length is 14 residues. V lost 5 bases and J 6 bases, leaving 14 bases between the germline ends. CDR1 is SGHTA, CDR2 FQGNSA, per germline. CDR3: CASSADIRGNEQFF. DNA for the CDR3: TGTGCCAGCAGCGCCGATATTAGGGGCAATGAGCAGTTCTTC.

V and J are TRBV19 and TRBJ1-4; 7 bases map to TRBD1. V dropped 7 bases and J dropped 3; count of bases not matched to a gene: 5. The CDR3 runs to 14 residues. CDR1 is LNHDA, CDR2 SQIVND, per germline (reference sequence). CDR3 in DNA: TGTGCCAGTAATAGACAGGGTCCTAATGAAAAACTGTTTTTT. Its translation is CASNRQGPNEKLFF.

A few counts support this clonotype. This sequence joins TRBV12-3 or TRBV12-4 and TRBJ1-1; D gene ambiguous. Trimming shortened V by 5 bases and J by 1 base, and 11 bases separated the two germline ends. The CDR3 is made up of 14 amino acids. The CDR3 sequence is CASSPQNTNTEAFF. Here the CDR3 DNA reads TGTGCCAGCAGTCCACAGAATACGAACACTGAAGCTTTCTTT.

J is TRBJ1-2 and V is TRBV6-5; 9 nucleotides line up with TRBD1. The CDR3 length is 15 residues. V lost 5 bases to trimming and J lost 6 bases; unmatched junction nucleotides: 10. The germline CDR1 and CDR2 sequences are MNHEY and SVGAGI. The DNA of the CDR3 is TGTGCCAGCAGTCGTAGGGGGACAGGGATGAATGGCTACACCTTC. Translation: CASSRRGTGMNGYTF.

The chain recombines TRBV29-1 with TRBJ2-2; 7 nucleotides agree with TRBD2. The CDR3 consists of 15 residues. Trimming at V came to 7 bases and at J to 3 bases, leaving 11 bases not matched to a gene. Looked up from germline, CDR1 is SQVTM and CDR2 is ANQGSEA. In nucleotides, the CDR3 is TGCAGCGGGAGACTAGGAGGGAGGGACACCGGGGAGCTGTTTTTT. Its translation: CSGRLGGRDTGELFF.

The V and J genes are TRBV7-9 and TRBJ2-5; a possible D gene is TRBD2 (7 bases). Between the trimmed V and J ends, which lost 1 base and 2 bases, there was a span of 14 bases. Germline CDR1 SEHNR, CDR2 FQNEAQ (reference sequence). The length of the CDR3 is 16 residues. In DNA, the CDR3 is TGTGCCAGCAGCTTAGGGGGGAGGGGGGGACAAGAGACCCAGTACTTC. Translating gives CASSLGGRGGQETQYF.

This clonotype showed up just a few times. The chain links TRBV19 to TRBJ2-3, with D perhaps assigned TRBD1 or TRBD2 (6 bases each). V lost 5 bases and J lost 2, with 17 bases in between. This CDR3 is built from 16 residues. CDR1 and CDR2 from the germline V gene are LNHDA and SQIVND (reference sequence). The CDR3 is CASSASGGQYTDTQYF. The CDR3 bases are TGTGCCAGTAGTGCAAGTGGGGGGCAGTACACAGATACGCAGTATTTT.

This clonotype was found a few times. A single base separates this from a much larger clone, so it may be a read error. The rearrangement links TRBV10-3 to TRBJ2-1; TRBD2 might be the D (6 bases). Trimming removed 6 bases at V and 6 bases at J, with 15 bases between. The CDR3 is 14 amino acids. Per the germline V gene, CDR1 is ENHRY and CDR2 is SYGVKD. In nucleotides, the CDR3 is TGTGCCATCAGCCCGGGACTTAAGAGCAATGAGCAGTTCTTC. Its protein product is CAISPGLKSNEQFF.

Comment on this clonotype: With a much larger clone just one base away, this may be a read error. This chain joins TRBV4-1 and TRBJ1-5; weak D call: TRBD1 (5 bases). Germline V CDR1 and CDR2: MGHRA, YSYEKL. V was shortened by 8 bases and J by 3 bases, with 20 bases between the two germline ends. This CDR3 has 16 amino acids. CDR3 residues: CASGPFGTGDNQPQHF. For the CDR3, the DNA is TGCGCCAGCGGTCCATTCGGGACGGGTGACAATCAGCCCCAGCATTTT.